A single sample gave rise to the 6 T cell receptor beta chains below, sequenced in a study of a mutant IDH1 vaccine in newly diagnosed glioma. Clones were read by immunoSEQ multiplex PCR, and TCRdb kept only the in-frame ones, dropping some. The sample records 45,000 or so clones, 70% to 90% being singletons. These receptors have no identified antigens. Time point given: week 35, safety follow-up. Each dose delivered 300 ug of mutant IDH1 20-mer peptide subcutaneously with imiquimod. The sequences come from PBMCs, collected from a glioma patient whose treatment included an IDH1 peptide vaccine. The source of these receptors is a woman aged 40 to 49 with glioma.

This chain uses TRBV7-2 with TRBJ1-2; 7 bases line up with TRBD1. The germline CDR1 and CDR2 sequences are SGHTA and FQGNSA. The CDR3 covers 15 residues. V lost 5 bases, J lost 4 bases, and 10 bases stayed unmatched. The CDR3 DNA reads as TGTGCCAGCAGCAAGGGACAGCCGTCAGGCTATGGCTACACCTTC. As protein: CASSKGQPSGYGYTF.

The chain combines TRBV6-5 with TRBJ1-4; TRBD1 is a possible D gene (5 bases). The CDR3 has 14 amino acids. Germline assignment: CDR1 MNHEY and CDR2 SVGAGI. V dropped 6 bases and J dropped 5 bases, with 13 bases sitting between them. The CDR3 loop reads CASRPDSWNEKLFF. In nucleotides, the CDR3 is TGTGCCAGCAGACCCGACAGTTGGAATGAAAAACTGTTTTTT.

The CDR3 coding sequence is TGTGCCAGCAGACAGAGCTCTGGAAACACCATATATTTT. Translated: CASRQSSGNTIYF. The chain links TRBV6-1 to TRBJ1-3; D is uncertain. This CDR3 comprises 13 residues. Trimming pared 6 bases from V and 0 bases from J, leaving 6 bases between. Germline V gene lookup returns CDR1 MNHNS and CDR2 SASEGT.

This chain joins TRBV5-1 and TRBJ2-1; 16 bases fit TRBD2. Germline V gives CDR1 SGHRS, CDR2 YFSETQ. Germline trimming cut 5 bases from V and 4 bases from J; bases unmatched to any gene: 9. This CDR3 region has 18 residues. CDR3 bases: TGCGCCAGCAGTCCCACCGGGACTAGCGGGAGGGCTTACAATGAGCAGTTCTTC. Protein: CASSPTGTSGRAYNEQFF.

In its sample, this clone was seen a few times. The V gene is TRBV11-2, the J gene TRBJ1-1; D is unresolved. Trimming pared 5 bases from V and 7 bases from J, leaving 8 bases between. The CDR3 has 11 amino acids. The V gene's germline CDR1 is SGHAT and CDR2 FQNNGV. CDR3 coding DNA: TGTGCCAGCAGCCTTCGGCTTGAAGCTTTCTTT. Residues: CASSLRLEAFF.

The V gene is TRBV4-2, the J gene TRBJ2-1, with D perhaps TRBD2 (5 bases). Germline CDR1 LGHNA, CDR2 YNFKEQ. V lost 0 bases and J 4 bases, leaving 13 bases between the germline ends. The CDR3 is 16 residues long. CDR3 sequence (DNA): TGTGCCAGCAGCCAAGATATGGCTAGCAGATACAATGAGCAGTTCTTC. Protein: CASSQDMASRYNEQFF.